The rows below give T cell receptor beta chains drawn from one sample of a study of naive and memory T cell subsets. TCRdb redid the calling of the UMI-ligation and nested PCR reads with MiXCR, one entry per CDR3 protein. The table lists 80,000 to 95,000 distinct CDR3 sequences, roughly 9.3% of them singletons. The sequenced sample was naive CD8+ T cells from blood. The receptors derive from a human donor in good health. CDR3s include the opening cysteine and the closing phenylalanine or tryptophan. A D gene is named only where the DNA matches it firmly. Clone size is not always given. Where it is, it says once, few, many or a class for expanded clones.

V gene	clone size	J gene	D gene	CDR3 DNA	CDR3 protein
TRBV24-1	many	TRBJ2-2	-	TGTGCCACCCGGGACCAATACACCGGGGAGCTGTTTTTT	CATRDQYTGELFF
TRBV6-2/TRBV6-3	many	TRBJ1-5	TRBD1	TGTGCCAGCAGTCAATCCCGGACAGGGCGTCAGCCCCAGCATTTT	CASSQSRTGRQPQHF
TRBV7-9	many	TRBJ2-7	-	TGTGCCAGCAGCTTAGGGCAGGGTATCGTCGACGAGCAGTACTTC	CASSLGQGIVDEQYF
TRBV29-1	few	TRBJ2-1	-	TGCAGCGTTGAAAAGGACAGCGGCCCCTACAATGAGCAGTTCTTC	CSVEKDSGPYNEQFF
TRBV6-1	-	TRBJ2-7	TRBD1	TGTGCCACAGGACAGGGGAGATGGGACGAGCAGTACTTC	CATGQGRWDEQYF
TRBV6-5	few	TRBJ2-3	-	TGTGCCGCCTCCGACCCTACCTACACAGATACGCAGTATTTT	CAASDPTYTDTQYF
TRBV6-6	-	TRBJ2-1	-	TGTGCCAGCAGTGATGACGGCCGGGGGCAGTTCTTC	CASSDDGRGQFF
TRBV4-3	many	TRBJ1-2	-	TGCGCCAGCAGCCAAGATTCGGCAGGCTATGGCTACACCTTC	CASSQDSAGYGYTF
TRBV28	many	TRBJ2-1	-	TGTGCCAGCACCACACAGCGGAGGCCGGATGAGCAGTTCTTC	CASTTQRRPDEQFF
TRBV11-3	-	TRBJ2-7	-	TGTGCCAGCAGCCCGTCCCGACGAAACGAGCAGTACTTC	CASSPSRRNEQYF
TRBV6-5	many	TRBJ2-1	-	TGTGCCAGCAGTTACTACGACGGGACTGTATACAATGAGCAGTTCTTC	CASSYYDGTVYNEQFF
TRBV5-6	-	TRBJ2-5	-	TGTGCCAGCAGCTTGGCCTTGCAGAAGGGGCCGACAGAGGAGACCCAGTACTTC	CASSLALQKGPTEETQYF
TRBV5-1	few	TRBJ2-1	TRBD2	TGCGCCAGCAGCGTTCACCTTGGGGGGCGGGAGGGGAACTACAATGAGCAGTTCTTC	CASSVHLGGREGNYNEQFF
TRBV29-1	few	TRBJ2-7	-	TGCAGCGTTGAAGATAACGCAGGGGGGAACTACGAGCAGTACTTC	CSVEDNAGGNYEQYF
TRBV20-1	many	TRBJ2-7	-	TGCAGTGCTAGCCCTAGCAACTTAGGGGACGAGCAGTACTTC	CSASPSNLGDEQYF
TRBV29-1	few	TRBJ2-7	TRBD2	TGCAGCGTTGAATTGCTGGGCGGGAGGCGCTACGAGCAGTACTTC	CSVELLGGRRYEQYF
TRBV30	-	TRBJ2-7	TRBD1	TGTGCCTGGAGTCTGGGGACAGGGCTTGACGAGCAGTACTTC	CAWSLGTGLDEQYF
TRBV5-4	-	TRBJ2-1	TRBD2	TGTGCCAGCAGCTGGAGGCGGGAGGCCTACAATGAGCAGTTCTTC	CASSWRREAYNEQFF
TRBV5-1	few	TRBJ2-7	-	TGCGCCAGCAGCTTGGAAGGGACCTTCAACGAGCAGTACTTC	CASSLEGTFNEQYF
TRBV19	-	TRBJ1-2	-	TGTGCCAGTAGTATCAGATACAGGAGCCCCCACTATGGCTACACCTTC	CASSIRYRSPHYGYTF
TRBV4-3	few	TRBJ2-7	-	TGCGCCAGCAGCCAAGATTACGGGGATAGACTCTACGAGCAGTACTTC	CASSQDYGDRLYEQYF
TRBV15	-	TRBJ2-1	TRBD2	TGTGCCACCAGCCGCCGCGGGCGGGAGTTCGAGCAGTTCTTC	CATSRRGREFEQFF
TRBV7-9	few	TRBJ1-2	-	TGTGCCAGCATGACCGGGTCGGGCTATGGCTACACCTTC	CASMTGSGYGYTF
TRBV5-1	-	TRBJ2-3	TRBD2	TGCGCCAGCAGCCTTTCCGATCCAGCGGGGATCACAGATACGCAGTATTTT	CASSLSDPAGITDTQYF
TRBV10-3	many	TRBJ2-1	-	TGTGCCATCAGCCGAGCCGGCAATGAGCAGTTCTTC	CAISRAGNEQFF
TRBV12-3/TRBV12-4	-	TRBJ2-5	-	TGTGCCAGCAGTCCCCAGGGAAATCTCCAAGAGACCCAGTACTTC	CASSPQGNLQETQYF
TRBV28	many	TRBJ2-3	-	TGTGCCAGCAGTTTAACGGGAAGTACAGATACGCAGTATTTT	CASSLTGSTDTQYF
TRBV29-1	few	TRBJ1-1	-	TGCAGCGTGGAAACCGGGACCGCTATGAACACTGAAGCTTTCTTT	CSVETGTAMNTEAFF
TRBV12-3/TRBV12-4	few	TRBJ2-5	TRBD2	TGTGCCAGCAGTTTATTCGGGAGGGCCTCCGGGGAGACCCAGTACTTC	CASSLFGRASGETQYF
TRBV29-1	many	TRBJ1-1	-	TGCAGCGTTGAAGACGACGGACTGAACACTGAAGCTTTCTTT	CSVEDDGLNTEAFF
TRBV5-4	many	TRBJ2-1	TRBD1	TGTGCCAGCAGCTTGGGGGACAGGGTCGATGAGCAGTTCTTC	CASSLGDRVDEQFF
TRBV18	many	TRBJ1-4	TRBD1	TGTGCCAGCTCGCCATCCGGGACAGGTCTGGAAAAACTGTTTTTT	CASSPSGTGLEKLFF
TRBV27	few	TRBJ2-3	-	TGTGCCAGCAGTTTTGGCCCTAACACAGATACGCAGTATTTT	CASSFGPNTDTQYF
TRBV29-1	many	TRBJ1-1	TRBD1	TGCAGCGTCAGGGGACAGGGGGGTGTCCGATTT	CSVRGQGGVRF
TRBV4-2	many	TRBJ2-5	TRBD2	TGTGCCAGCAGCCAAAGGCCGGGACTAGCGTCACAAGAGACCCAGTACTTC	CASSQRPGLASQETQYF
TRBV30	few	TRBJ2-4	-	TGTGCCTGGAGTGTACTAGAGAGGGACATTCAGTACTTC	CAWSVLERDIQYF
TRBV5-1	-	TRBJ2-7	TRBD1	TGCGCCAGCGACAGGACAGGACAGGCATCCTACGAGCAGTACTTC	CASDRTGQASYEQYF
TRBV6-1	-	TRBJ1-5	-	TGTGCCAGCAGACAGGGATTAATGGATAGCAATCAGCCCCAGCATTTT	CASRQGLMDSNQPQHF
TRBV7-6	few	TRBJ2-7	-	TGTGCCAGCAGCTTAGGGCGACGGCCTCTCAACGAGCAGTACTTC	CASSLGRRPLNEQYF
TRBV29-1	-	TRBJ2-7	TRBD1	TGCAGCGTGACGACAGGGGGCTCCTACGAGCAGTACTTC	CSVTTGGSYEQYF
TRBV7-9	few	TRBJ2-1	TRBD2	TGTGCCAGCAGCATTATACAAGCGGGAGCCGCCCAACGTTATGAGCAGTTCTTC	CASSIIQAGAAQRYEQFF
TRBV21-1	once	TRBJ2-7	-	TGTACCAGCAGCAAAGTTGGCGAGCAGTACTTC	CTSSKVGEQYF
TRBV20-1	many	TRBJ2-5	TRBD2	TGCAGTGCTAGACTAGCGGGAGCGAAAGAGACCCAGTACTTC	CSARLAGAKETQYF
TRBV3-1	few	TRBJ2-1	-	TGTGCCAGCAGCCCCGTGATATTGGGGGGCAATGAGCAGTTCTTC	CASSPVILGGNEQFF
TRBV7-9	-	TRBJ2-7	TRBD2	TGTGCCAGCAGCAGGTCTAGCGGGGGCGCCTACGAGCAGTACTTC	CASSRSSGGAYEQYF
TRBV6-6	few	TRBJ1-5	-	TGTGCCAGCACTCCCTCGGTGGGGAGTCAGCCCCAGCATTTT	CASTPSVGSQPQHF
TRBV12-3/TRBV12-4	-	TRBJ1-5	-	TGTGCCAGCAGCGAGTTCCGTCAGCCCCAGCATTTT	CASSEFRQPQHF
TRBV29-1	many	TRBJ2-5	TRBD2	TGCAGCGCCCCCGTCGGACTAGCGGGAGCGGGGGCCAGCCTCGGGACCCAGTACTTC	CSAPVGLAGAGASLGTQYF
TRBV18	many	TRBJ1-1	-	TGTGCCAGCTCACCACAGGGGACTGAAGCTTTCTTT	CASSPQGTEAFF
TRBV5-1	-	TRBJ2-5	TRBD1	TGCGCCAGCAGCTTGTTAGGTGGGACAGATCAAGAGACCCAGTACTTC	CASSLLGGTDQETQYF